The 22 T cell receptor beta chains given below trace back to one sample, sequenced in a study of CD8 T cells in cerebrospinal fluid in Alzheimer's disease. TCRdb reworked the 10x single-cell sequencing reads into one entry per CDR3 protein, no DNA. The repertoire shows more than 700 distinct CDR3 sequences; the top ten hold about 15%. Sequencing input: cerebrospinal fluid. The receptors here all came from a human donor with Parkinson's disease.

Frequency places this clonotype as large. The V and J genes are TRBV3-1 and TRBJ1-5. Germline V gene lookup returns CDR1 LGHDT and CDR2 YNNKEL (reference sequence). The CDR3 is made up of 12 amino acids. Here the CDR3 reads CASSPGWEPQHF.

This clonotype ranks as medium-sized (0.01 to 0.1%) in terms of frequency. This chain uses TRBV11-2 with TRBJ1-4; TCRdb designates TRBD1, a call that cannot be tested without DNA. Germline loops: CDR1 SGHAT, CDR2 FQNNGV. This CDR3 is 12 amino acids long. CDR3 region: CASTGGTEKLFF.

This clonotype is large (0.1 to 1%) by frequency. The rearrangement links TRBV14 to TRBJ2-5. The CDR3 is 12 residues long. CDR1 is SGHDN, CDR2 FVKESK, per germline. CDR3 protein: CASSQGSETQYF.

Frequency places this clonotype as medium-sized. This chain uses TRBV3-1 with TRBJ1-5; the TRBD1 assignment by TCRdb is unverifiable without DNA. The CDR3 covers 15 residues. Germline-derived CDR1 and CDR2 are LGHDT and YNNKEL (reference sequence). Here the CDR3 reads CASSQGTGGNQPQHF.

This clonotype is classed as large (0.1 to 1%) by frequency. This chain connects TRBV20-1 to TRBJ1-6; checking the TCRdb D call of TRBD1 is not possible without DNA. The CDR3 contains 15 residues. Germline V gene lookup returns CDR1 DFQATT and CDR2 SNEGSKA (reference sequence). Here the CDR3 reads CSARVPGRGNSPLHF.

In terms of frequency, this clonotype is medium-sized. The rearrangement joins TRBV5-4 to TRBJ2-1; TCRdb reports TRBD1, a call that lacks DNA to check it against. Germline lookup yields CDR1 SGHNT and CDR2 YYREEE (reference sequence). The CDR3 has 14 amino acids. Here the CDR3 reads CAGIRDGSYNEQFF. The entire variable domain, with the rest obtained from reference TRBV5-4 and TRBJ2-1, is as follows: ETGVTQSPTHLIKTRGQQVTLRCSSQSGHNTVSWYQQALGQGPQFIFQYYREEENGRGNFPPRFSGLQFPNYSSELNVNALELDDSALYLCAGIRDGSYNEQFFGPGTRLTVL.

This clonotype ranks as large in terms of frequency. The chain uses TRBV2 and TRBJ1-3; TCRdb returns TRBD1, unconfirmable since there is no DNA. Germline CDR1 reads SNHLY; CDR2 reads FYNNEI. The CDR3 is 15 amino acids. The CDR3: CASSLDRIVGNTIYF.

This clonotype is classed as large by frequency. The rearrangement uses TRBV12-5 and TRBJ2-1; TCRdb's D gene call, TRBD1, goes unchecked for lack of DNA. The CDR3 is 14 residues long. Germline CDR1 is LGHNT and CDR2 is FRNRAP. CDR3 residues: CASGLGDRNNEQFF. The whole variable domain, remainder taken from reference TRBV12-5 and TRBJ2-1, is DARVTQTPRHKVTEMGQEVTMRCQPILGHNTVFWYRQTMMQGLELLAYFRNRAPLDDSGMPKDRFSAEMPDATLATLKIQPSEPRDSAVYFCASGLGDRNNEQFFGPGTRLTVL.

Its frequency marks this clonotype as medium-sized. The chain couples TRBV19 to TRBJ1-2; the D call from TCRdb, TRBD1, cannot be confirmed without DNA. This CDR3 comprises 13 residues. Germline V gives CDR1 LNHDA, CDR2 SQIVND (reference sequence). The CDR3 region is CASTLRGATGYTF.

This rearrangement joins TRBV7-6 to TRBJ2-1; TCRdb indicates TRBD1, and absent DNA this call remains unverified. Germline CDR1 and CDR2: SGHVS and FNYEAQ. The CDR3 length is 16 residues. The chain's CDR3 is CASSLGTGPTYNEQFF.

This clonotype is labeled large based on frequency. The rearrangement links TRBV30 to TRBJ1-1; TCRdb lists TRBD1, though no DNA is available to test this call. Germline CDR1 and CDR2: GTSNPN and SVGIG (reference sequence). This CDR3 has 13 residues. The CDR3 loop is CAWRGTDNTEAFF.

V usage is TRBV18 and J usage is TRBJ2-5. CDR3 length equals 15 residues. CDR1 KGHSH and CDR2 LQKENI come from the germline V gene. CDR3 protein: CASSPSVSTGETQYF.

Considering frequency, this clonotype is large. This rearrangement joins TRBV9 to TRBJ1-3; no DNA is available, so the TRBD1 call from TCRdb remains unchecked. Germline V CDR1 and CDR2: SGDLS, YYNGEE. The CDR3 contains 16 residues. The CDR3 loop is CASSEHGRNSGNTIYF.

According to its frequency, this clonotype is large. The chain recombines TRBV7-9 with TRBJ2-7. The CDR3 loop spans 12 amino acids. Germline loops: CDR1 SEHNR, CDR2 FQNEAQ (reference sequence). CDR3 in amino acids: CASSLEEYEQYF.

This clonotype registers medium-sized by frequency. V and J are TRBV14 and TRBJ2-5; the D call of TRBD1 rests on TCRdb alone, since no DNA is present to check it. The length of the CDR3 is 14 residues. Germline assignment: CDR1 SGHDN and CDR2 FVKESK. CDR3 region: CASRMAGGQETQYF. Variable domain in full (rest from reference TRBV14 and TRBJ2-5): EAGVTQFPSHSVIEKGQTVTLRCDPISGHDNLYWYRRVMGKEIKFLLHFVKESKQDESGMPNNRFLAERTGGTYSTLKVQPAELEDSGVYFCASRMAGGQETQYFGPGTRLLVL.

By frequency, this clonotype is medium-sized. The chain has TRBV11-2 and TRBJ2-4; TCRdb gives TRBD1 as the D gene, but with no DNA this cannot be confirmed. The CDR3 contains 14 residues. CDR1 is SGHAT, CDR2 FQNNGV, per germline. CDR3 region: CASSSGAWGNIQYF.

This clonotype is identified as medium-sized from frequency. The chain combines TRBV18 with TRBJ1-1. Looked up from germline, CDR1 is KGHSH and CDR2 is LQKENI. The CDR3 runs 12 residues. The CDR3 reads CASRELNTEAFF.

Considering frequency, this clonotype is medium-sized. The chain uses TRBV20-1 and TRBJ2-6; checking the TCRdb D call of TRBD2 is not possible without DNA. There are 18 residues in the CDR3. CDR1 is DFQATT, CDR2 SNEGSKA, per germline (reference sequence). This chain's CDR3 is CSARDVAGSGSGANVLTF.

Judged by frequency, this clonotype is medium-sized. The CDR3 region is CAITQGGSRNTIYF. The rearrangement joins TRBV10-3 to TRBJ1-3. There are 14 residues in the CDR3. Germline assignment: CDR1 ENHRY and CDR2 SYGVKD.

Its frequency marks this clonotype as medium-sized. The rearrangement uses TRBV2 and TRBJ2-5. Per the germline V gene, CDR1 is SNHLY and CDR2 is FYNNEI. This CDR3 has 13 amino acids. Here the CDR3 reads CASSEIGKKTQYF.

By frequency, this clonotype is medium-sized. V is TRBV20-1 and J is TRBJ2-1; no DNA is available, so the TRBD2 call from TCRdb remains unchecked. This CDR3 is built from 18 residues. Germline loops: CDR1 DFQATT, CDR2 SNEGSKA (reference sequence). The chain's CDR3 is CSARRPPYGLAGGNEQFF.

In terms of frequency, this clonotype is medium-sized. This chain connects TRBV19 to TRBJ1-1; lacking DNA, the TRBD1 call made by TCRdb goes unchecked. There are 15 residues in the CDR3. The germline CDR1 and CDR2 sequences are LNHDA and SQIVND (reference sequence). The CDR3 region is CASSIGQGWPTEAFF. The variable domain in full, completed from reference TRBV19 and TRBJ1-1, reads DGGITQSPKYLFRKEGQNVTLSCEQNLNHDAMYWYRQDPGQGLRLIYYSQIVNDFQKGDIAEGYSVSREKKESFPLTVTSAQKNPTAFYLCASSIGQGWPTEAFFGQGTRLTVV.